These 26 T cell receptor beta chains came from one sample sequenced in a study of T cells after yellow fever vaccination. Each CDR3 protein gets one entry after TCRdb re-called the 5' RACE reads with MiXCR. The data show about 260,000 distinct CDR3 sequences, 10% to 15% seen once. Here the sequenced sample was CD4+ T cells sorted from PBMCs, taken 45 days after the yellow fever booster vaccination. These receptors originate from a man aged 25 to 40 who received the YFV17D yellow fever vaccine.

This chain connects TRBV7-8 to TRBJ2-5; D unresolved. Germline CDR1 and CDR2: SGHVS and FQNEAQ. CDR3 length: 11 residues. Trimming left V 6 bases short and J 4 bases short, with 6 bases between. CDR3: CASRNGETQYF. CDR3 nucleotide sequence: TGTGCCAGCAGGAACGGAGAGACCCAGTACTTC.

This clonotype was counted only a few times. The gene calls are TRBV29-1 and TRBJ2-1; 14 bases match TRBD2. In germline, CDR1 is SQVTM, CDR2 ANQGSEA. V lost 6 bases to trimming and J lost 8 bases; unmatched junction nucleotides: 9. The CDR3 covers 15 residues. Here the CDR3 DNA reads TGCAGCGTCCGCAGACTAGCGGGAGGGCCCCATGAGCAGTTCTTC. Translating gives CSVRRLAGGPHEQFF.

CDR3 loop: CASSLVLNSNTGELFF. In DNA, the CDR3 is TGCGCCAGCAGCTTGGTTTTGAACTCGAACACCGGGGAGCTGTTTTTT. The chain recombines TRBV5-1 with TRBJ2-2, with D unclear. From germline, CDR1 is SGHRS and CDR2 YFSETQ. The CDR3 extends over 16 amino acids. V lost 0 bases and J 0 bases, leaving 9 bases between the germline ends. Full variable domain (outside the CDR3, taken from reference TRBV5-1 and TRBJ2-2): KAGVTQTPRYLIKTRGQQVTLSCSPISGHRSVSWYQQTPGQGLQFLFEYFSETQRNKGNFPGRFSGRQFSNSRSEMNVSTLELGDSALYLCASSLVLNSNTGELFFGEGSRLTVL.

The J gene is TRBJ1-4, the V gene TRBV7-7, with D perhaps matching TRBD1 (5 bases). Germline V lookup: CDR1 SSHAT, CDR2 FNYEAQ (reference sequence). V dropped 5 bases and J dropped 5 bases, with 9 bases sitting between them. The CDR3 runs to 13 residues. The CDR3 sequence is CASSPTVNEKLFF. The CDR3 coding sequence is TGTGCCAGCAGCCCGACAGTAAATGAAAAACTGTTTTTT.

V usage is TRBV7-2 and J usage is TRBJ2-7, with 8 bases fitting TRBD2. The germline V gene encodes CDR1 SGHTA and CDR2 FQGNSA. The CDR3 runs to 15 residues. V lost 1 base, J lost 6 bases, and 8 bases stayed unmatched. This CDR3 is CASSLVGSGNAEQYF. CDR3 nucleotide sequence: TGTGCCAGCAGCTTAGTGGGTAGCGGGAATGCCGAGCAGTACTTC.

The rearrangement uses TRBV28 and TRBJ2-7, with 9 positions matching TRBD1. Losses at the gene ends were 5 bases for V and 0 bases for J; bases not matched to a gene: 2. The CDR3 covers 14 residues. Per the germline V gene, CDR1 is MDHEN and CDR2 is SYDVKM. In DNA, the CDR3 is TGTGCCAGCAGTCGACAGGGGGTCTCCTACGAGCAGTACTTC. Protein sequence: CASSRQGVSYEQYF. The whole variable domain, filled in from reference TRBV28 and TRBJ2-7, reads DVKVTQSSRYLVKRTGEKVFLECVQDMDHENMFWYRQDPGLGLRLIYFSYDVKMKEKGDIPEGYSVSREKKERFSLILESASTNQTSMYLCASSRQGVSYEQYFGPGTRLTVT.

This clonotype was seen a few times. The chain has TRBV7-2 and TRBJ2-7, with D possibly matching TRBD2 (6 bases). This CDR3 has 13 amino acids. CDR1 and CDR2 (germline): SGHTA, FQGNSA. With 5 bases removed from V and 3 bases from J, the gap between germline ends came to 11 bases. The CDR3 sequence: CASSTSPDYEQYF. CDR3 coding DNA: TGTGCCAGCAGCACTAGCCCAGACTACGAGCAGTACTTC.

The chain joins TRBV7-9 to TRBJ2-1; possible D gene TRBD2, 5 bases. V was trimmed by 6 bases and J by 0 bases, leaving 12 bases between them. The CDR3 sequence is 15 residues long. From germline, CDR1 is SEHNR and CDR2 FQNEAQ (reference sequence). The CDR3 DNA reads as TGTGCCAGCAGAAGACCGACTACCTCCTACAATGAGCAGTTCTTC. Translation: CASRRPTTSYNEQFF.

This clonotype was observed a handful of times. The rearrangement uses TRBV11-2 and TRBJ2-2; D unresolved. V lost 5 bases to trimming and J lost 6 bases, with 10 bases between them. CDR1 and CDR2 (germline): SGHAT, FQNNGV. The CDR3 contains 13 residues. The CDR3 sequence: CASSPRSPGELFF. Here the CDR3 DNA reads TGTGCCAGCAGCCCTAGATCCCCCGGGGAGCTGTTTTTT.

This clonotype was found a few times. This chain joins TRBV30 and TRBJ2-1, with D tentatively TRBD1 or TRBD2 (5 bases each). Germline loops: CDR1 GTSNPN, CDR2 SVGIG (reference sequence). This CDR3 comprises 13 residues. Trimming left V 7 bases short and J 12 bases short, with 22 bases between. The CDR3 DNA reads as TGTGCCTCTCAGTCGGGGCTCCTCCCGGTGCAGTTCTTC. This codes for CASQSGLLPVQFF.

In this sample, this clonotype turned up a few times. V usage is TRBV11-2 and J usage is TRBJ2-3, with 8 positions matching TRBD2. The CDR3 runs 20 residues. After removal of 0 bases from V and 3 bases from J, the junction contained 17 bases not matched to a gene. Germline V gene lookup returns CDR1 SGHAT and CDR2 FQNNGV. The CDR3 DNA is TGTGCCAGCAGCTTAGACCACTTATATTTAGCGGGGCGGGGTACAGATACGCAGTATTTT. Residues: CASSLDHLYLAGRGTDTQYF.

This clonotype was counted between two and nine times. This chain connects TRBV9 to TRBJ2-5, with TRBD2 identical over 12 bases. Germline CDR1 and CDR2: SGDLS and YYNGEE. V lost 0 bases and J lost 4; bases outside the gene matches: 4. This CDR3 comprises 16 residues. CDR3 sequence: CASSVESSGRVETQYF. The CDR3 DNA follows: TGTGCCAGCAGCGTAGAGTCTAGCGGGAGGGTAGAGACCCAGTACTTC.

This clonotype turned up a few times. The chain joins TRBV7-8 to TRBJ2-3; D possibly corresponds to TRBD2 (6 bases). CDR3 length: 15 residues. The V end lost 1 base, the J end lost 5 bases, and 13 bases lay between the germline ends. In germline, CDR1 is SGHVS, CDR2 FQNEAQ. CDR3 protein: CASSLGGMRRDTQYF. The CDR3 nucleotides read TGTGCCAGCAGCTTAGGCGGGATGAGGAGAGATACGCAGTATTTT.

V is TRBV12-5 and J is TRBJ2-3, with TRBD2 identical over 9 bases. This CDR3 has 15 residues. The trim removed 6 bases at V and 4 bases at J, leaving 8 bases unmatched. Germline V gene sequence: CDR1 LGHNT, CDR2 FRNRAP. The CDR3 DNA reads TGTGCTAGTGGCTCTCGAGCGGGAGGAGCAGATACGCAGTATTTT. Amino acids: CASGSRAGGADTQYF.

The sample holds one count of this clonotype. CDR3 DNA sequence: TGTGCCAGCAGCTCCAGGGTACCCGGGGAGCTGTTTTTT. Translation: CASSSRVPGELFF. The V call is TRBV7-9, the J call TRBJ2-2, with TRBD1 as a possible D gene (5 bases). V gave up 4 bases and J gave up 6 bases, with 9 bases separating them. Germline V gives CDR1 SEHNR, CDR2 FQNEAQ (reference sequence). The CDR3 loop spans 13 amino acids.

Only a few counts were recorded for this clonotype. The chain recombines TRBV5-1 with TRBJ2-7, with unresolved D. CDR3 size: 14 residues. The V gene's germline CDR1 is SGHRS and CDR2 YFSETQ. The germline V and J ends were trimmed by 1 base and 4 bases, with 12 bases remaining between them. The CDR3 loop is CASSLLRRSYEQYF. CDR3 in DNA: TGCGCCAGCAGCTTGTTAAGGCGAAGTTACGAGCAGTACTTC.

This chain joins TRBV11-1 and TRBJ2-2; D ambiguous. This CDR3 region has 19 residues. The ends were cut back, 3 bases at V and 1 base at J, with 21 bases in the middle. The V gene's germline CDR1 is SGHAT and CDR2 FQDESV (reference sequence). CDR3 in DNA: TGTGCCAGCAGCTTCAGACCCGTTTCCTTGGGGAAGAACACCGGGGAGCTGTTTTTT. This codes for CASSFRPVSLGKNTGELFF.

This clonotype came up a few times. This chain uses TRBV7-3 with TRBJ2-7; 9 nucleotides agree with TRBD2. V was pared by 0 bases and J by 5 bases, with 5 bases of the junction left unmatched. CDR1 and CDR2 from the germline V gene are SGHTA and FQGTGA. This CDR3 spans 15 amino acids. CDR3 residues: CASSLTSGSAHEQYF. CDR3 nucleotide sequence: TGTGCCAGCAGCTTAACTAGCGGGAGTGCACACGAGCAGTACTTC.

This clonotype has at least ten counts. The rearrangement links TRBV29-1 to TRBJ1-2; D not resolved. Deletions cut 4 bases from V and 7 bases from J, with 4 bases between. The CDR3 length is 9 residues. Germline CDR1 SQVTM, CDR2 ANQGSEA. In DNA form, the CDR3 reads TGCAGCGTTGGCGGTGGCTACACCTTC. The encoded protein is CSVGGGYTF.

CDR3 amino acids: CASSLRTRANTGELFF. DNA for the CDR3: TGTGCCAGCAGCTTACGGACTAGGGCGAACACCGGGGAGCTGTTTTTT. The chain combines TRBV7-2 with TRBJ2-2, with 7 bases aligning to TRBD2. The J segment lost 0 bases and the V segment lost 2 bases, leaving 3 bases of the junction unmatched. The CDR3 extends over 16 amino acids. Germline lookup yields CDR1 SGHTA and CDR2 FQGNSA. The full variable domain, completed using reference TRBV7-2 and TRBJ2-2, is GAGVSQSPSNKVTEKGKDVELRCDPISGHTALYWYRQSLGQGLEFLIYFQGNSAPDKSGLPSDRFSAERTGGSVSTLTIQRTQQEDSAVYLCASSLRTRANTGELFFGEGSRLTVL.

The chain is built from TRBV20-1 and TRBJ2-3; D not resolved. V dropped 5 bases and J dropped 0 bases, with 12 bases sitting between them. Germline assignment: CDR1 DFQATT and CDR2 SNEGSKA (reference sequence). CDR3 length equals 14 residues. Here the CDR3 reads CSARLLTSTDTQYF. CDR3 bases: TGCAGTGCTCGACTCCTTACTAGCACAGATACGCAGTATTTT.

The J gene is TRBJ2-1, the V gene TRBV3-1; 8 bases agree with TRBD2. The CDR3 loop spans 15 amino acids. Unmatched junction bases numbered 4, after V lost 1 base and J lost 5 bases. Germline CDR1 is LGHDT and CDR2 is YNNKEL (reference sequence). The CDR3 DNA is TGTGCCAGCAGCCAAGTAGCGGGACCCGACAATGAGCAGTTCTTC. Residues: CASSQVAGPDNEQFF.

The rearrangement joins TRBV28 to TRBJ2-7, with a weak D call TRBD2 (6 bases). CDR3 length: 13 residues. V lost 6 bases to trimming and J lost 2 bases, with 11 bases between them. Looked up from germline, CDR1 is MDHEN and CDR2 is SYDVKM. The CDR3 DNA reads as TGTGCCAGCAGAGGGACTCCCACCTACGAGCAGTACTTC. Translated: CASRGTPTYEQYF.

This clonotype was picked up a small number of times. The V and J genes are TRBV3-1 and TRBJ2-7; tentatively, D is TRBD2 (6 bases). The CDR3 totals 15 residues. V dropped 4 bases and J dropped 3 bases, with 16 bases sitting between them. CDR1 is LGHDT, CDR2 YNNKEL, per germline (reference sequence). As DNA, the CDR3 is TGTGCCAGCAGCCTCTCCCGGGACTTGAACTACGAGCAGTACTTC. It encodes CASSLSRDLNYEQYF.

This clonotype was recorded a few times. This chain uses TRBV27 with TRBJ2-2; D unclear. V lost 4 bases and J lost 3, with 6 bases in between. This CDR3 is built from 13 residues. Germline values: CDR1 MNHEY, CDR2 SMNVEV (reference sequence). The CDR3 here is CASSSDHTGELFF. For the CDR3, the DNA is TGTGCCAGCAGTTCAGACCACACCGGGGAGCTGTTTTTT.

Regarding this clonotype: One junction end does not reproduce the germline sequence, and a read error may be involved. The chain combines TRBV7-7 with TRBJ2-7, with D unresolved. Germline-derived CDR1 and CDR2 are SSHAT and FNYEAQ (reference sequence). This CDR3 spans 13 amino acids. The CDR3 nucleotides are TGTGCTAGCAGCCCCGACATGGATCGCGAGCAGTACTTC. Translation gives CASSPDMDREQYF.